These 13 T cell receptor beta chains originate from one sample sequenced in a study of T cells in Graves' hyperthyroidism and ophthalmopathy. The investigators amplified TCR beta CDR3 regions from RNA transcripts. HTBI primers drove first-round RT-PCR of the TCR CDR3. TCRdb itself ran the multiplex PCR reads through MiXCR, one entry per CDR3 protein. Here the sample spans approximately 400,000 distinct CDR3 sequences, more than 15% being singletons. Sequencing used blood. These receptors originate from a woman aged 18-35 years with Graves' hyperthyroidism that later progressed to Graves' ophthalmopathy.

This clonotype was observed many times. The CDR3 protein is CASSEFNRSVYGYTF. In DNA, the CDR3 is TGTGCCAGCAGTGAATTCAATAGGAGCGTCTATGGCTACACCTTC. V gene TRBV2 combines with J gene TRBJ1-2; D call uncertain. Germline-derived CDR1 and CDR2 are SNHLY and FYNNEI. CDR3 size: 15 residues. The V end was cut by 2 bases, the J end by 4 bases, with 14 bases between. Together with reference TRBV2 and TRBJ1-2, the CDR3 gives the full variable domain: EPEVTQTPSHQVTQMGQEVILRCVPISNHLYFYWYRQILGQKVEFLVSFYNNEISEKSEIFDDQFSVERPDGSNFTLKIRSTKLEDSAMYFCASSEFNRSVYGYTFGSGTRLTVV.

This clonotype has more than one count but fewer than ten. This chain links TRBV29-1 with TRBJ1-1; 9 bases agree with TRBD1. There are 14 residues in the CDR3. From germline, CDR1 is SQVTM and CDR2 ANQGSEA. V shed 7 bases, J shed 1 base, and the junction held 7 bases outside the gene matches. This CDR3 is CSGREQGANTEAFF. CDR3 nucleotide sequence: TGCAGCGGAAGAGAACAGGGGGCGAACACTGAAGCTTTCTTT.

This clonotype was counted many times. In DNA, the CDR3 is TGTGCCAGCAGCTTAGCCACGACAGGGATAACCTACAATGAGCAGTTCTTC. Protein sequence: CASSLATTGITYNEQFF. V and J are TRBV7-9 and TRBJ2-1, with TRBD1 matching 7 bases. Germline CDR1 and CDR2: SEHNR and FQNEAQ (reference sequence). The CDR3 extends over 17 amino acids. Trimming removed 0 bases from V and 2 bases from J; junction bases left unmatched: 7.

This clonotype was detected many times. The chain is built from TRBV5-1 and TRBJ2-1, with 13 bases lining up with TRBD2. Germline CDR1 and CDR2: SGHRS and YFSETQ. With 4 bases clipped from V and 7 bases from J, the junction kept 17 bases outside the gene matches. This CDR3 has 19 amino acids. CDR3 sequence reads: CASSLGLAGDSVRQNEQFF. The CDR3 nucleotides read TGCGCCAGCAGCCTCGGACTAGCGGGAGACAGTGTACGGCAGAATGAGCAGTTCTTC.

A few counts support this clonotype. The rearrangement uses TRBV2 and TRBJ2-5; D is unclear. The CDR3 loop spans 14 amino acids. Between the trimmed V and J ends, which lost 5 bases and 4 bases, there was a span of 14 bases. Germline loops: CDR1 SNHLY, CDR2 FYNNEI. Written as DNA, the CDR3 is TGTGCCAGCAGTCCTACGATCTGGCGAGAGACCCAGTACTTC. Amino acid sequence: CASSPTIWRETQYF.

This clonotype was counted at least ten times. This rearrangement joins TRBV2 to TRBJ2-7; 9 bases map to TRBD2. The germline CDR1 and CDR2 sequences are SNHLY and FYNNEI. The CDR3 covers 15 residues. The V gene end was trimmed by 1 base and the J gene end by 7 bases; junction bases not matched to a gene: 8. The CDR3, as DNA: TGTGCCAGCAGTGAAGTGCGGGAGGGCCGGGGGGAGCAGTACTTC. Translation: CASSEVREGRGEQYF. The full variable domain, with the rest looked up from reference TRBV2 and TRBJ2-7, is EPEVTQTPSHQVTQMGQEVILRCVPISNHLYFYWYRQILGQKVEFLVSFYNNEISEKSEIFDDQFSVERPDGSNFTLKIRSTKLEDSAMYFCASSEVREGRGEQYFGPGTRLTVT.

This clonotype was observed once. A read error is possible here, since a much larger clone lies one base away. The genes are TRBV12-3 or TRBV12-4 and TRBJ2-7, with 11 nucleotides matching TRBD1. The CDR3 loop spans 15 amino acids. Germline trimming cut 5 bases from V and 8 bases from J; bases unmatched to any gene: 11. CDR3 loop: CASSQGQGGTAKQYF. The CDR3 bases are TGTGCCAGCAGTCAGGGACAGGGGGGGACCGCAAAGCAGTACTTC.

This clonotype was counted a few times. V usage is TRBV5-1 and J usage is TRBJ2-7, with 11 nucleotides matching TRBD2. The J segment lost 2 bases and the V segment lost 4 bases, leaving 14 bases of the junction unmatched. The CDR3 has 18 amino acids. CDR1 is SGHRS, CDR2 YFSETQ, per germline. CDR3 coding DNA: TGCGCCAGCAGCCCACCGACTAGCGGGGTCCTACTCCCCTACGAGCAGTACTTC. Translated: CASSPPTSGVLLPYEQYF. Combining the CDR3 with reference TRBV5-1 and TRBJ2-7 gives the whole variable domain KAGVTQTPRYLIKTRGQQVTLSCSPISGHRSVSWYQQTPGQGLQFLFEYFSETQRNKGNFPGRFSGRQFSNSRSEMNVSTLELGDSALYLCASSPPTSGVLLPYEQYFGPGTRLTVT.

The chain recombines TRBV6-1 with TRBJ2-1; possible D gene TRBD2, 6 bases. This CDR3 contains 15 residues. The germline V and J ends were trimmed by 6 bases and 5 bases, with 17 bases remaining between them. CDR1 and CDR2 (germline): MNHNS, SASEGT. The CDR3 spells CASRDVGLVNNEQFF. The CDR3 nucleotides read TGTGCCAGCAGGGACGTGGGACTCGTTAACAATGAGCAGTTCTTC.

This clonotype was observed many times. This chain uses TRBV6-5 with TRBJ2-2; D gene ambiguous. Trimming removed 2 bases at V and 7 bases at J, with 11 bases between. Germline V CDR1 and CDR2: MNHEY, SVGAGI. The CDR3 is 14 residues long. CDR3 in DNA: TGTGCCAGCAGTTACCTCCGACAACTCGGGGAGCTGTTTTTT. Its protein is CASSYLRQLGELFF.

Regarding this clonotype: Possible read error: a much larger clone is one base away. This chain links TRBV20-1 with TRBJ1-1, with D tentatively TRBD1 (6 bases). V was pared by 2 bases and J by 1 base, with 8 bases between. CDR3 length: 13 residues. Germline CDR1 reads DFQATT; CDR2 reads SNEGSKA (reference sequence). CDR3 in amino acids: CSARKGGNTEAFF. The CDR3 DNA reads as TGCAGTGCTAGAAAGGGGGGGAACACTGAAGCTTTCTTT.

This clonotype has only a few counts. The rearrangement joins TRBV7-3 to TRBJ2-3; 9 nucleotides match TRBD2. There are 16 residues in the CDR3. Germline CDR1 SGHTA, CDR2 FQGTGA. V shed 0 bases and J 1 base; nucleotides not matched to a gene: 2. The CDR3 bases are TGTGCCAGCAGCTTAACCCCTAGCGGGGGCACAGATACGCAGTATTTT. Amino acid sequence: CASSLTPSGGTDTQYF.

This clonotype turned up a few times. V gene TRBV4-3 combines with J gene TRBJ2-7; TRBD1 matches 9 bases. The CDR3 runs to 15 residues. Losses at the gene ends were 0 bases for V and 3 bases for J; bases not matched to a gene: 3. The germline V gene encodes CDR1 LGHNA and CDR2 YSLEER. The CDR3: CASSQEDRGDYEQYF. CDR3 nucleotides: TGCGCCAGCAGCCAAGAAGACAGGGGGGACTACGAGCAGTACTTC.